This is a list of T cell receptor beta chains from one sample in a study of blood T cell repertoires in COVID-19. TCRdb keeps only in-frame clones here, not all; method: immunoSEQ multiplex PCR. The sample shows over 150,000 clones, around 90% of them seen only once. Sample: peripheral blood. The receptors were sampled from a man aged 18-30 years with COVID-19, enrolled during active disease. Both conserved end residues are part of each CDR3. A D gene is named only where the DNA matches it firmly. Clone sizes are given selectively: once, few, many, or a class where the clone is expanded.

size	D	J	V	DNA	CDR3
-	TRBD1	TRBJ2-5	TRBV9	TGTGCCAGCAGCGTAGATGCGGGACAGGGAGGAGAGACCCAGTACTTC	CASSVDAGQGGETQYF
-	TRBD1	TRBJ2-2	TRBV9	TGTGCCAGCAGCGTAGAACAGGGGGTATACGGGGAGCTGTTTTTT	CASSVEQGVYGELFF
-	TRBD2	TRBJ2-3	TRBV7-7	TGTGCCAGCAGCGCATCTAGCGGGGAGCCCGATACGCAGTATTTT	CASSASSGEPDTQYF
few	TRBD2	TRBJ2-7	TRBV28	TGTGCCAGCAGAAAGGGCGGGAGGGAGCACGAGCAGTACTTC	CASRKGGREHEQYF
once	TRBD1	TRBJ1-3	TRBV7-2	TGTGCCAGCAGCTTAGCCGGGGGACAGCAACACGCAAACACCATATATTTT	CASSLAGGQQHANTIYF
once	TRBD2	TRBJ2-2	TRBV14	TGTGCCAGCAGTGGGCTAGCGGGGATTAACACCGGGGAGCTGTTTTTT	CASSGLAGINTGELFF
-	TRBD1	TRBJ1-3	TRBV6-5	TGTGCCAGCAGTTACTCGGACAGGGGGAACACCATATATTTT	CASSYSDRGNTIYF
-	TRBD1	TRBJ1-2	TRBV6-5	TGTGCCAGCAGTTACGGACAGGGGCATGGCTACACCTTC	CASSYGQGHGYTF
few	TRBD2	TRBJ2-7	TRBV4-3	TGCGCCAGCAGCCGAATTTTGGGACTAGCGGGAGCCCCCTCCTACGAGCAGTACTTC	CASSRILGLAGAPSYEQYF
-	-	TRBJ2-1	TRBV7-2	TGTGCCAGGGGGGGGCCAGGCAATGAGCAGTTCTTC	CARGGPGNEQFF
-	-	TRBJ1-5	TRBV2	TGTGCCAGCAGACCGGGCGGGGAAGCCGGCAATCAGCCCCAGCATTTT	CASRPGGEAGNQPQHF
-	-	TRBJ2-7	TRBV27	TGTGCCAGCAGTTTCCGGGATGCGGACGAGCAGTACTTC	CASSFRDADEQYF
-	-	TRBJ2-1	TRBV13	TGTGCCAGCAGCCCAAATAGTGCGAGTGGTGAGCAGTTCTTC	CASSPNSASGEQFF
few	TRBD2	TRBJ2-7	TRBV19	TGTGCCAGTAGCCGGGAGGGTTCCTACGAGCAGTACTTC	CASSREGSYEQYF
-	-	TRBJ1-1	TRBV27	TGTGCCAGCAGCCAGAGAAAAGGACTTCCGAACACTGAAGCTTTCTTT	CASSQRKGLPNTEAFF
-	-	TRBJ1-1	TRBV7-3	TGTGCCAGCAGCTTACAGGGGATGGGGAAAACTGAAGCTTTCTTT	CASSLQGMGKTEAFF
-	TRBD1	TRBJ1-1	TRBV7-3	TGTGCCAGCAGCTTAACGGTGACAGGGGGAGACGCTTTCTTT	CASSLTVTGGDAFF
-	-	TRBJ2-7	TRBV9	TGTGCCAGCAGCCCACCCAGGGGCGAGCAGTACTTC	CASSPPRGEQYF
-	-	TRBJ2-6	TRBV7-8	TGTGCCAGCAGCTTTAGGGGGATTCGGAGCTCTGGGGCCAACGTCCTGACTTTC	CASSFRGIRSSGANVLTF
-	TRBD2	TRBJ2-7	TRBV5-1	TGCGCCAGCAGCTTGCGGGGCGGGAGGGCCGATGACGAGCAGTACTTC	CASSLRGGRADDEQYF
-	TRBD1	TRBJ2-2	TRBV28	TGTGCCAGCAGTTTAAACGGACAGGGCACCGGGGAGCTGTTTTTT	CASSLNGQGTGELFF
-	-	TRBJ1-2	TRBV6-5	TGTGCCAGCAGTTACTCTACGGGGGGGCGCAGTGGCTACACCTTC	CASSYSTGGRSGYTF
-	-	TRBJ1-5	TRBV15	TGTGCCACCAGCAGAGGTACAGCAAACTCGCCCCAGCATTTT	CATSRGTANSPQHF
-	TRBD2	TRBJ2-7	TRBV19	TGTGCCAGTAGTATTTATAGCGGGAGCGATTACGAGCAGTACTTC	CASSIYSGSDYEQYF
-	TRBD1	TRBJ1-1	TRBV11-2	TGTGCCAGCAGCCCCCGGTGGGACAGGGGTATTAACACTGAAGCTTTCTTT	CASSPRWDRGINTEAFF
-	-	TRBJ2-7	TRBV6-5	TGTGCCAGCAGGGAGACAGAGGTCTACTACGAGCAGTACTTC	CASRETEVYYEQYF
-	TRBD2	TRBJ2-1	TRBV7-2	TGTGCCAGCAGCTTAGTGGGGGGGTGGAATGAGCAGTTCTTC	CASSLVGGWNEQFF
-	TRBD1	TRBJ2-5	TRBV28	TGTGCCAGCAGTTTAATAGGGACAGGGCGACAAGAGACCCAGTACTTC	CASSLIGTGRQETQYF
once	TRBD1	TRBJ2-7	TRBV6-6	TGTGCCAGCAGTTACCATCCGGGACAGGGATACGAGCAGTACTTC	CASSYHPGQGYEQYF
once	-	TRBJ1-2	TRBV28	TGTGCCAGCAGTTTTTGGGGGGACGGCTACACCTTC	CASSFWGDGYTF
-	-	TRBJ1-6	TRBV6-7	TGTGCCAGCAGTTACTCGTCGCTCCCTCAGCGCTCCTATAATTCACCCCTCCACTTT	CASSYSSLPQRSYNSPLHF
-	-	TRBJ1-2	TRBV19	TGTGCCAGTAGTAAGTGGACATCCGCTAACTATGGCTACACCTTC	CASSKWTSANYGYTF
-	TRBD1	TRBJ1-1	TRBV7-9	TGTGCCAGCAGGAGAACAGGGGAGGCTTTCTTT	CASRRTGEAFF
-	-	TRBJ2-7	TRBV27	TGTGCCAGCAGACAGACCGGCAGGGTTTGGGAGCAGTACTTC	CASRQTGRVWEQYF